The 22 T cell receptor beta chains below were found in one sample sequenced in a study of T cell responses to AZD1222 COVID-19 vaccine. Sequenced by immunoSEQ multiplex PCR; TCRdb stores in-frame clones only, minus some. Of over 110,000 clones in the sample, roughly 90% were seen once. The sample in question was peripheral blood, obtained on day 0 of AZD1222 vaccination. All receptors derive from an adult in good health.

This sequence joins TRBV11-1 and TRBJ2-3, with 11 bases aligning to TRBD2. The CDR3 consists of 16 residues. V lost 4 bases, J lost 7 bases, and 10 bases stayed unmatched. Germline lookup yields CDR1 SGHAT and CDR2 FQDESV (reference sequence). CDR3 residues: CASSSPLAGGMNTQYF. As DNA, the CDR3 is TGTGCCAGCAGCTCCCCCCTAGCGGGAGGTATGAATACGCAGTATTTT. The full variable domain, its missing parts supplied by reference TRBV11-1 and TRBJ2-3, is EAEVAQSPRYKITEKSQAVAFWCDPISGHATLYWYRQILGQGPELLVQFQDESVVDDSQLPKDRFSAERLKGVDSTLKIQPAELGDSAMYLCASSSPLAGGMNTQYFGPGTRLTVL.

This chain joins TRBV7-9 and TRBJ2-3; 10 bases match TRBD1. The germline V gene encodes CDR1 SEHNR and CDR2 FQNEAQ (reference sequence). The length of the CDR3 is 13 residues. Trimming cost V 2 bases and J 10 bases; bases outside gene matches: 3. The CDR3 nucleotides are TGTGCCAGCAGCTTAATTGGGACAGGGGCGCAGTATTTT. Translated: CASSLIGTGAQYF.

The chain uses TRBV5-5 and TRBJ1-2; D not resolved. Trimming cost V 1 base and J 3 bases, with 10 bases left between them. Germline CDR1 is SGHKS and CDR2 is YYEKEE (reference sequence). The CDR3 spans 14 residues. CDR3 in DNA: TGTGCCAGCAGCTTGACATCCCCGCACTATGGCTACACCTTC. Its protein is CASSLTSPHYGYTF.

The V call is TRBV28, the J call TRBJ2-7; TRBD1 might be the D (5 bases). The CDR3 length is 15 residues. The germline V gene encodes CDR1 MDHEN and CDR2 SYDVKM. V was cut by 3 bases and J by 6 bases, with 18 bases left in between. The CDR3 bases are TGTGCCAGCAGTTTTTTAGAACAGGCGGTAGGCGAGCAGTACTTC. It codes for CASSFLEQAVGEQYF.

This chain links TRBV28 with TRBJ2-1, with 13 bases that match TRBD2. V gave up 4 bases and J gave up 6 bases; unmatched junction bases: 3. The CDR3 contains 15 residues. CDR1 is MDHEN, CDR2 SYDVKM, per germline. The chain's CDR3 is CASSSLAGGSNEQFF. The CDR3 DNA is TGTGCCAGCAGTTCACTAGCGGGAGGGTCCAATGAGCAGTTCTTC.

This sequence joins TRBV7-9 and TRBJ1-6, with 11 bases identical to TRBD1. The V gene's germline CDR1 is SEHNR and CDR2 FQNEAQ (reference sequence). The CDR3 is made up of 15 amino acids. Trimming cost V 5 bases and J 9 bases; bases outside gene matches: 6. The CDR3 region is CASSPDRGRTSPLHF. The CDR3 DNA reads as TGTGCCAGCAGCCCGGACAGGGGGCGGACTTCACCCCTCCACTTT.

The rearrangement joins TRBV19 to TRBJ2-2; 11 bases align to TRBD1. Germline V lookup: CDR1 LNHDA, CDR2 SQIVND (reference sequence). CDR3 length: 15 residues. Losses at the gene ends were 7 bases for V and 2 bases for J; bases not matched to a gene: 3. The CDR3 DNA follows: TGTGCCAGTACCGGACAGGGGGCAAACACCGGGGAGCTGTTTTTT. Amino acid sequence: CASTGQGANTGELFF. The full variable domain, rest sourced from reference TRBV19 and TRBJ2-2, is DGGITQSPKYLFRKEGQNVTLSCEQNLNHDAMYWYRQDPGQGLRLIYYSQIVNDFQKGDIAEGYSVSREKKESFPLTVTSAQKNPTAFYLCASTGQGANTGELFFGEGSRLTVL.

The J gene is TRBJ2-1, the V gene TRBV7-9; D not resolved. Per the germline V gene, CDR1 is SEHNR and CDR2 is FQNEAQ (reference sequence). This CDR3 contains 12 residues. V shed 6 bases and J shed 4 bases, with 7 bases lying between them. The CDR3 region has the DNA TGTGCCAGCAGGGGAAGGTACAATGAGCAGTTCTTC. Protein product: CASRGRYNEQFF.

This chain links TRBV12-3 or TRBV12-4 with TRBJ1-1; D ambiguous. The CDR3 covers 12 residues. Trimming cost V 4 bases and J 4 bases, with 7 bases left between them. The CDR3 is CASSYVGTEAFF. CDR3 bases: TGTGCCAGCAGTTACGTCGGCACTGAAGCTTTCTTT.

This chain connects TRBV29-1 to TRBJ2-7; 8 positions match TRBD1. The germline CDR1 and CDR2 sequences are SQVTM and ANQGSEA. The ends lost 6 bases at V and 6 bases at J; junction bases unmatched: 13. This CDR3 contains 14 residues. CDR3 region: CSVKAQGVSSEQYF. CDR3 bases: TGCAGCGTCAAAGCACAGGGGGTGAGCTCCGAGCAGTACTTC.

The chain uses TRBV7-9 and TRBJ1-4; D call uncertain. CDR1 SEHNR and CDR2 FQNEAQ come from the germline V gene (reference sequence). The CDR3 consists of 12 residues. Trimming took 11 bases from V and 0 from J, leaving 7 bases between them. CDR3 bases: TGTGCCGTCGTTGCAACTAATGAAAAACTGTTTTTT. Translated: CAVVATNEKLFF.

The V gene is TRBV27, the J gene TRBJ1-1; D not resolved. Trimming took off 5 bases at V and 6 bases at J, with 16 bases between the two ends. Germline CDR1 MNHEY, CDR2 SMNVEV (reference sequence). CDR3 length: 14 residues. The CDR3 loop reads CASSPYPVGSEAFF. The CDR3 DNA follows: TGTGCCAGCAGTCCCTACCCGGTTGGGTCTGAAGCTTTCTTT.

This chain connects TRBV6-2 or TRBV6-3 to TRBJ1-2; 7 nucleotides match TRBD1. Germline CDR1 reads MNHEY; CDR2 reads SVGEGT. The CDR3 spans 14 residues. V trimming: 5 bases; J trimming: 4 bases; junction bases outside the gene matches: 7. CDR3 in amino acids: CASSTIDRVYGYTF. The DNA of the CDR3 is TGTGCCAGCAGTACTATCGACAGGGTCTATGGCTACACCTTC.

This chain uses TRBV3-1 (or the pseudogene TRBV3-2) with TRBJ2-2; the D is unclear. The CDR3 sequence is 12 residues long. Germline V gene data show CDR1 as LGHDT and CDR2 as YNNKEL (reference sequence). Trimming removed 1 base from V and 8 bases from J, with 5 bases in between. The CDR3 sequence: CASSQVAGELFF. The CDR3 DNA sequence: TGTGCCAGCAGCCAAGTAGCTGGGGAGCTGTTTTTT.

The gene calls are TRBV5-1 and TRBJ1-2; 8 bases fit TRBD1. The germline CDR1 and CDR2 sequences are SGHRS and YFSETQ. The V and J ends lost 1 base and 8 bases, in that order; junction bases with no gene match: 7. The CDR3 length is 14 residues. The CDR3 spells CASSLNTGGIGYTF. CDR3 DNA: TGCGCCAGCAGCTTGAATACAGGGGGTATCGGCTACACCTTC.

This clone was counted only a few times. The CDR3 DNA follows: TGTGCCAGCAGCTTGCAGGCCCAGGGAACAGCTTTCTTT. It encodes CASSLQAQGTAFF. The genes are TRBV11-2 and TRBJ1-1; D may be TRBD1 (5 bases). Germline loops: CDR1 SGHAT, CDR2 FQNNGV. V lost 3 bases and J lost 10, with 15 bases in between. The CDR3 covers 13 residues. Full variable domain (remainder filled in from reference TRBV11-2 and TRBJ1-1): EAGVAQSPRYKIIEKRQSVAFWCNPISGHATLYWYQQILGQGPKLLIQFQNNGVVDDSQLPKDRFSAERLKGVDSTLKIQPAKLEDSAVYLCASSLQAQGTAFFGQGTRLTVV.

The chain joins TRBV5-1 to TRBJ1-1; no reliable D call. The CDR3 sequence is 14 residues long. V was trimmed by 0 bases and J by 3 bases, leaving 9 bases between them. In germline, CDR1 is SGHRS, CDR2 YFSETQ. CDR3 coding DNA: TGCGCCAGCAGCTTGGAATTAAGACACACTGAAGCTTTCTTT. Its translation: CASSLELRHTEAFF.

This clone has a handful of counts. CDR3 DNA sequence: TGTGCCAGCAGGGCAGACAGGTACTCTAACTATGGCTACACCTTC. Translation gives CASRADRYSNYGYTF. The chain combines TRBV6-4 with TRBJ1-2, with TRBD1 as a possible D gene (6 bases). CDR1 and CDR2 from the germline V gene are MRHNA and SNTAGT. V lost 6 bases and J 0 bases, leaving 14 bases between the germline ends. CDR3 length equals 15 residues.

CDR3 in amino acids: CASSLGESEQYF. Written as DNA, the CDR3 is TGTGCCAGCAGTCTAGGGGAGAGCGAGCAGTACTTC. The J gene is TRBJ2-7, the V gene TRBV9, with D possibly called TRBD1 or TRBD2 (5 bases each). This CDR3 region has 12 residues. V shed 5 bases and J shed 6 bases, with 12 bases lying between them. CDR1 is SGDLS and CDR2 is YYNGEE in the germline V gene.

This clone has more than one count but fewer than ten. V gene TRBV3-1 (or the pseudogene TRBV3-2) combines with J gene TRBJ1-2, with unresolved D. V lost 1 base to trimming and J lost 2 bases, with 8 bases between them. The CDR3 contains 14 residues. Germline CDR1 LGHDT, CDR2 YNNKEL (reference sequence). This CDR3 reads CASSQAHGNYGYTF. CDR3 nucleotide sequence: TGTGCCAGCAGCCAAGCGCATGGGAACTATGGCTACACCTTC.

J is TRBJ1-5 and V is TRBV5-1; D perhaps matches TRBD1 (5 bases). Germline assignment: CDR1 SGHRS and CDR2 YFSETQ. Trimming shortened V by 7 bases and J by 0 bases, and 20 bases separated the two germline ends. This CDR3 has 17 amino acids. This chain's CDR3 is CASVPPLGDPSNQPQHF. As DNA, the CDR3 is TGCGCCAGCGTTCCCCCGCTAGGGGATCCTAGCAATCAGCCCCAGCATTTT.

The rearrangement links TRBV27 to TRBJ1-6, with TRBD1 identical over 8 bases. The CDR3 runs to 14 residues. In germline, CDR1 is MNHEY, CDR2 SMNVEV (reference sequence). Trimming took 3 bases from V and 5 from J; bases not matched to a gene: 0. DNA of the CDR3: TGTGCCAGCAGTTTGGGACAGGATAATTCACCCCTCCACTTT. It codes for CASSLGQDNSPLHF.